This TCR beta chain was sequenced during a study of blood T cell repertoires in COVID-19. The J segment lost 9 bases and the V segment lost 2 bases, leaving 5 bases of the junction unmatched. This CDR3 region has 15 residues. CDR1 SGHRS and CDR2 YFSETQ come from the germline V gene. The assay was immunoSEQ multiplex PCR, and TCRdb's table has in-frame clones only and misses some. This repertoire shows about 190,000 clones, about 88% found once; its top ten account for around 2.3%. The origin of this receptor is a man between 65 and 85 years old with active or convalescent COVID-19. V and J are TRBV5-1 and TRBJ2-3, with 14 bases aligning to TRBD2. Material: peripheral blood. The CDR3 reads CASSFGGTSGGTQYF. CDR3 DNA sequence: TGCGCCAGCAGCTTTGGAGGGACTAGCGGGGGAACGCAGTATTTT.